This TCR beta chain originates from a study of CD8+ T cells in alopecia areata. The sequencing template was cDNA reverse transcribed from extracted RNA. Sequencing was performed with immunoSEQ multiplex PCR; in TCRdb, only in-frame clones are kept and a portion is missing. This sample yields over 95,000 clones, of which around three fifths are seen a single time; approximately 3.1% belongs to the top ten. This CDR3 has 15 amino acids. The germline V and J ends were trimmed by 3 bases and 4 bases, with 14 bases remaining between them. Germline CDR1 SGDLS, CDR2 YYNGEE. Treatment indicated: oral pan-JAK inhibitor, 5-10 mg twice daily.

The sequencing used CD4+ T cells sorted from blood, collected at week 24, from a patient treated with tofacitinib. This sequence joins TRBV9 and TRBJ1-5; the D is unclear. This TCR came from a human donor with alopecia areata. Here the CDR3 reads CASSEGLQSNQPQHF. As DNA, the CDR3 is TGTGCCAGCAGCGAAGGGTTACAGAGTAATCAGCCCCAGCATTTT.